Listed here are 25 T cell receptor beta chains from one sample, sequenced in a study of spatial heterogeneity in lung cancer. Noted time point: sample taken at primary tumor resection. Their recognized antigens are unknown. One entry per CDR3 protein, called by TCRdb with MiXCR from the 5' RACE reads. The table shows 18,000 or so distinct CDR3 sequences, with around 5% occurring only once. Study-wide findings and caveats: Mutation tallies in tumors tracked expanded intratumoral alpha and beta TCR counts.

The sequences come from lung tumor tissue, collected at surgery. Receptor source: a female donor with early-stage non-small cell lung cancer.

This clonotype was found many times. A library made for alpha chains picked up this beta chain off target, so its size means little. This chain connects TRBV3-1 to TRBJ2-5, with TRBD1 as a possible D gene (6 bases). The CDR3 length is 14 residues. The V gene lost 3 bases and the J gene lost 4 bases, with 12 bases spanning the gap. In germline, CDR1 is LGHDT, CDR2 YNNKEL (reference sequence). In DNA form, the CDR3 reads TGTGCCAGCAGCCATACGGCAGGGGCAGAGACCCAGTACTTC. It specifies CASSHTAGAETQYF.

This clonotype was picked up many times. Since the library was made to target alpha chains, this beta chain is a stray read and its abundance is not meaningful. In DNA form, the CDR3 reads TGTGCCTGGAGTGTACCCTCGACAGGGACCTTTGAAGCTTTCTTT. As protein: CAWSVPSTGTFEAFF. The chain joins TRBV30 to TRBJ1-1; 7 nucleotides agree with TRBD1. The trim removed 0 bases at V and 7 bases at J, leaving 11 bases unmatched. The CDR3 sequence is 15 residues long. The germline gives CDR1 GTSNPN, CDR2 SVGIG (reference sequence).

As for this clonotype: This beta chain is a stray sequence in a library constructed for alpha chains; its clone size is not meaningful. V gene TRBV12-3 or TRBV12-4 combines with J gene TRBJ1-6, with 7 bases fitting TRBD1. The CDR3 contains 14 residues. J was trimmed by 9 bases and V by 6 bases; bases with no gene match: 8. CDR3 region: CASSSSGGSSPLHF. CDR3 nucleotide sequence: TGTGCCAGCAGCTCATCAGGGGGAAGTTCACCCCTCCACTTT.

This clonotype was observed at least ten times. This beta chain is a stray read from a library made for alpha chains; its abundance is not meaningful. This sequence joins TRBV27 and TRBJ2-1; TRBD2 might be the D (6 bases). The CDR3 runs to 17 residues. Germline CDR1 and CDR2: MNHEY and SMNVEV (reference sequence). Trimming shortened V by 5 bases and J by 6 bases, and 23 bases separated the two germline ends. CDR3 loop: CASSHNGRYVGSNEQFF. The CDR3 DNA reads TGTGCCAGCAGTCACAATGGGCGGTATGTCGGGAGCAATGAGCAGTTCTTC.

This clonotype showed up many times. This beta chain turned up in a library designed for alpha chains; as an off-target read, its abundance says little. This chain links TRBV6-1 with TRBJ1-2, with unresolved D. V lost 8 bases and J lost 0, with 19 bases in between. The CDR3 sequence is 16 residues long. Germline-derived CDR1 and CDR2 are MNHNS and SASEGT. The CDR3 sequence: CASDPPLPTANYGYTF. Here the CDR3 DNA reads TGTGCCAGCGACCCACCTCTCCCGACGGCTAACTATGGCTACACCTTC.

This clonotype was detected many times. The size of this beta chain means little, since it is a stray read in a library made for alpha chains. This chain connects TRBV7-6 to TRBJ2-1, with D hard to call. CDR1 and CDR2 from the germline V gene are SGHVS and FNYEAQ. Deletions cut 9 bases from V and 5 bases from J, with 14 bases between. This CDR3 is built from 13 residues. CDR3 in amino acids: CASMPGVDNEQFF. DNA for the CDR3: TGTGCCAGTATGCCAGGAGTAGACAATGAGCAGTTCTTC. Supplemented by reference TRBV7-6 and TRBJ2-1, the full variable domain reads GAGVSQSPRYKVTKRGQDVALRCDPISGHVSLYWYRQALGQGPEFLTYFNYEAQQDKSGLPNDRFSAERPEGSISTLTIQRTEQRDSAMYRCASMPGVDNEQFFGPGTRLTVL.

This clonotype was observed at least ten times. The library was designed around alpha chains, so this beta chain is a stray read whose abundance carries little weight. CDR3 protein: CASSEGTGDIYGYTF. Here the CDR3 DNA reads TGTGCCAGCAGTGAGGGGACAGGGGATATCTATGGCTACACCTTC. The chain carries TRBV6-1 and TRBJ1-2; TRBD1 agrees at 10 bases. Germline V gives CDR1 MNHNS, CDR2 SASEGT. V shed 3 bases, J shed 4 bases, and the junction held 5 bases outside the gene matches. CDR3 length: 15 residues.

The table lists this clonotype with many counts. As an off-target read in a library built for alpha chains, this beta chain has a frequency of little significance. The chain joins TRBV9 to TRBJ2-1; D is perhaps TRBD2 (6 bases). This CDR3 is built from 14 residues. Per germline, CDR1 SGDLS and CDR2 YYNGEE. Trimming pared 1 base from V and 5 bases from J, leaving 10 bases between. In nucleotides, the CDR3 is TGTGCCAGCAGCGTACTCCCTAGCGACAATGAGCAGTTCTTC. Translating it yields CASSVLPSDNEQFF.

This clonotype was counted ten times or more. Because the library targeted alpha chains, this beta chain is an off-target read whose size means little. This chain links TRBV11-2 with TRBJ2-7; weak D call: TRBD2 (6 bases). The V end was cut by 6 bases, the J end by 6 bases, with 12 bases between. CDR1 SGHAT and CDR2 FQNNGV come from the germline V gene. There are 12 residues in the CDR3. The CDR3 nucleotides are TGTGCCAGCAGTGCGAGCGGGCGCGAGCAGTACTTC. As protein: CASSASGREQYF.

In this sample, this clonotype turned up many times. This beta chain lies outside the target of a library built for alpha chains; its clone size means little. The chain employs TRBV5-1 and TRBJ2-5, with 8 positions matching TRBD2. The length of the CDR3 is 16 residues. V lost 4 bases to trimming and J lost 2 bases; unmatched junction nucleotides: 10. Germline V gives CDR1 SGHRS, CDR2 YFSETQ. The CDR3, as DNA: TGCGCCAGCAGCCCTACTAGCGGAGCTGTTCAAGAGACCCAGTACTTC. Amino acids: CASSPTSGAVQETQYF.

This clonotype has ten or more counts. Found in a library prepared for alpha chains, this beta chain is an off-target read, and its abundance has little meaning. The rearrangement links TRBV28 to TRBJ1-5, with D unresolved. The germline V gene encodes CDR1 MDHEN and CDR2 SYDVKM. V lost 6 bases and J 7 bases, leaving 16 bases between the germline ends. The length of the CDR3 is 14 residues. CDR3 protein: CASSYSTAGQPQHF. In nucleotides, the CDR3 is TGTGCCAGCAGCTACTCCACCGCGGGACAGCCCCAGCATTTT.

This clonotype is medium-sized. This beta chain came through as a stray read in a library set up for alpha chains, and its size says little. This chain connects TRBV18 to TRBJ1-1, with TRBD1 as a possible D gene (6 bases). This CDR3 contains 13 residues. V was trimmed by 2 bases and J by 8 bases, leaving 12 bases between them. Germline V gives CDR1 KGHSH, CDR2 LQKENI. CDR3 sequence: CASSPTGYWEAFF. CDR3 coding DNA: TGTGCCAGCTCACCAACAGGGTATTGGGAAGCTTTCTTT.

This clonotype qualifies as medium-sized (0.01 to 0.1%). Because this beta chain is a stray read in a library intended to capture alpha chains, its abundance should not be given much weight. The chain carries TRBV5-4 and TRBJ2-1; D gene ambiguous. Germline CDR1 reads SGHNT; CDR2 reads YYREEE (reference sequence). This CDR3 has 15 amino acids. V lost 4 bases and J 2 bases, leaving 13 bases between the germline ends. In nucleotides, the CDR3 is TGTGCCAGCAGCCGTGCCGGACCCCCCTACAATGAGCAGTTCTTC. It is translated as CASSRAGPPYNEQFF.

This clonotype was recorded many times. Since it is a stray read in a library aimed at alpha chains, this beta chain has a size that is not meaningful. V and J are TRBV5-1 and TRBJ1-2; tentative D call: TRBD1 (5 bases). This CDR3 is 15 amino acids long. The V gene lost 4 bases and the J gene lost 6 bases, with 19 bases spanning the gap. CDR1 and CDR2 (germline): SGHRS, YFSETQ. CDR3 nucleotide sequence: TGCGCCAGCAGCCGGGCCCCAGGCTCGGGGGATGGCTACACCTTC. This sequence encodes CASSRAPGSGDGYTF.

This clonotype was seen only a few times. Because the library targeted alpha chains, this beta chain is an off-target read whose size means little. V is TRBV5-1 and J is TRBJ1-2, with unresolved D. V lost 0 bases, J lost 4 bases, and 4 bases lay in between. This CDR3 has 12 amino acids. Germline V CDR1 and CDR2: SGHRS, YFSETQ. CDR3 sequence (DNA): TGCGCCAGCAGCTTGGGTCGCTATGGCTACACCTTC. This encodes CASSLGRYGYTF.

Turning to this clonotype: For a library built for alpha chains, this beta chain is a stray read; little rests on its size. J is TRBJ2-1 and V is TRBV12-3 or TRBV12-4; perhaps TRBD2 as D (6 bases). The germline V and J ends were trimmed by 8 bases and 9 bases, with 26 bases remaining between them. This CDR3 region has 16 residues. The CDR3 DNA sequence: TGTGCCAGCCAGAGTCGGGGGAGTTGGGGGTTCACTGAGCAGTTCTTC. It specifies CASQSRGSWGFTEQFF.

This clonotype was counted many times. This beta chain came through as a stray read in a library set up for alpha chains, and its size says little. This sequence joins TRBV4-1 and TRBJ2-3, with 10 bases matching TRBD2. Germline CDR1 reads MGHRA; CDR2 reads YSYEKL. V dropped 3 bases and J dropped 4; count of bases not matched to a gene: 7. The CDR3 length is 16 residues. CDR3 bases: TGCGCCAGCAGCCATGCAAGCGGGAGGGCCGCAGATACGCAGTATTTT. It is translated as CASSHASGRAADTQYF.

This clonotype was seen many times. This beta chain lies outside the target of a library built for alpha chains; its clone size means little. V is TRBV3-1 and J is TRBJ2-1, with D hard to call. Trimming shortened V by 0 bases and J by 12 bases, and 15 bases separated the two germline ends. This CDR3 is built from 14 residues. Germline V gene lookup returns CDR1 LGHDT and CDR2 YNNKEL (reference sequence). CDR3 sequence reads: CASSQDHRFLPQFF. As DNA, the CDR3 is TGTGCCAGCAGCCAAGACCATCGGTTCCTACCGCAGTTCTTC.

Ten or more counts support this clonotype. This beta chain turned up in a library designed for alpha chains; as an off-target read, its abundance says little. CDR3 nucleotide sequence: TGTGCCAGCAGCCACAGCATAGGACTAAGGGACACTGAAGCTTTCTTT. Its protein product is CASSHSIGLRDTEAFF. The V and J genes are TRBV14 and TRBJ1-1, with no clear D. This CDR3 has 16 residues. V was shortened by 3 bases and J by 3 bases, with 17 bases between the two germline ends. CDR1 is SGHDN, CDR2 FVKESK, per germline.

This clonotype was counted many times. A library made for alpha chains picked up this beta chain off target, so its size means little. This sequence joins TRBV7-2 and TRBJ2-2; D remains unclear. V lost 1 base, J lost 7 bases, and 4 bases lay in between. The CDR3 loop spans 12 amino acids. Germline CDR1 is SGHTA and CDR2 is FQGNSA. CDR3 sequence reads: CASSLGIGELFF. The DNA of the CDR3 is TGTGCCAGCAGCTTAGGAATCGGGGAGCTGTTTTTT.

This clonotype was observed many times. This beta chain is an off-target read within a library intended for alpha chains, so its frequency means little. This chain links TRBV18 with TRBJ1-6; D perhaps matches TRBD1 (6 bases). CDR3 length: 15 amino acids. V was clipped by 4 bases and J by 10 bases, with 17 bases between them. The V gene's germline CDR1 is KGHSH and CDR2 LQKENI. CDR3 nucleotides: TGTGCCAGCTCACGGAGTGGGGGCATGGACTCACCCCTCCACTTT. This translates into CASSRSGGMDSPLHF.

This clonotype has a count of ten or more. This beta chain appears as a stray read in a library generated for alpha chains; its size is not informative. The genes are TRBV2 and TRBJ2-1; TRBD1 might be the D (6 bases). The CDR3 runs 13 residues. Germline lookup yields CDR1 SNHLY and CDR2 FYNNEI. The V gene lost 10 bases and the J gene lost 5 bases, with 15 bases spanning the gap. CDR3 residues: CATATTGNNEQFF. The DNA for the CDR3 is TGTGCCACCGCTACTACAGGGAACAATGAGCAGTTCTTC.

This clonotype was counted many times. The library was built for alpha chains, so this beta chain is an off-target read and its size means little. The rearrangement links TRBV2 to TRBJ2-7, with D tentatively TRBD1 (6 bases). Germline V gene data show CDR1 as SNHLY and CDR2 as FYNNEI. CDR3 length equals 15 residues. V was pared by 3 bases and J by 3 bases, with 15 bases between. CDR3 loop: CASSEDRTLHYEQYF. The CDR3 DNA follows: TGTGCCAGCAGTGAGGACAGAACTTTACACTACGAGCAGTACTTC.

This clonotype was found many times. As an off-target read in a library built for alpha chains, this beta chain has a frequency of little significance. The genes are TRBV23-1 and TRBJ1-5; a weak D match, TRBD1 (6 bases). Being an ORF, TRBV23-1 has a function that is uncertain. The CDR3 covers 14 residues. Trimming left V 4 bases short and J 5 bases short, with 12 bases between. CDR3 sequence reads: CASSRTDFYQPQHF. CDR3 nucleotides: TGCGCCAGCAGTCGGACAGACTTTTATCAGCCCCAGCATTTT.

In this sample, this clonotype is large. The size of this beta chain means little, since it is a stray read in a library made for alpha chains. The chain has TRBV11-2 and TRBJ2-3, with 13 bases lining up with TRBD2. This CDR3 has 16 residues. Germline loops: CDR1 SGHAT, CDR2 FQNNGV. Trimming removed 4 bases from V and 3 bases from J; junction bases left unmatched: 4. Here the CDR3 DNA reads TGTGCCAGCAGCTCCCGGGGACTAGCGGGAACAGATACGCAGTATTTT. Its translation is CASSSRGLAGTDTQYF.